A single sample is the source of the 25 T cell receptor beta chains below, sequenced in a study of cytomegalovirus exposure and HLA in healthy donors. PCR was performed using 60 Vbeta and 13 Jbeta primers. Assay: immunoSEQ multiplex PCR; the TCRdb copy retains only in-frame clones and omits some. The sample includes 95,000 to 100,000 clones, around 85% of them seen just once. The sample taken for sequencing was PBMCs. All receptors derive from a man aged 25 to 40 in good health and CMV-seronegative.

The chain has TRBV2 and TRBJ2-3, with D tentatively TRBD1 (6 bases). CDR3 length: 14 residues. In germline, CDR1 is SNHLY, CDR2 FYNNEI. V gave up 2 bases and J gave up 7 bases, with 13 bases separating them. The CDR3 sequence is CASSEQGLTHTQYF. CDR3 in DNA: TGTGCCAGCAGTGAACAGGGGCTCACTCATACGCAGTATTTT.

The chain joins TRBV7-2 to TRBJ2-5; possible D gene TRBD2, 6 bases. V was shortened by 2 bases and J by 5 bases, with 9 bases between the two germline ends. CDR1 and CDR2 (germline): SGHTA, FQGNSA. This CDR3 spans 13 amino acids. The DNA for the CDR3 is TGTGCCAGCAGCTTATTCCGGGAGGAGACCCAGTACTTC. Protein product: CASSLFREETQYF.

This clone came up once. The chain recombines TRBV30 with TRBJ2-2, with 11 bases lining up with TRBD1. J lost 8 bases, V lost 1 base, and 9 bases had no gene match. Germline V gene sequence: CDR1 GTSNPN, CDR2 SVGIG (reference sequence). This CDR3 comprises 16 residues. CDR3 in DNA: TGTGCCTGGAGTGGGACAGGGGGCGTGGAGGTAGGGGAGCTGTTTTTT. Residues: CAWSGTGGVEVGELFF.

The gene calls are TRBV30 and TRBJ2-7, with D possibly TRBD2 on 5 matching bases. The germline V gene encodes CDR1 GTSNPN and CDR2 SVGIG (reference sequence). This CDR3 is 15 amino acids long. With 5 bases removed from V and 2 bases from J, the gap between germline ends came to 19 bases. CDR3 in DNA: TGTGCCTGGTCTAAAACTAGGACCCCCACCTACGAGCAGTACTTC. Translation gives CAWSKTRTPTYEQYF.

This clone was found a few times. The V and J genes are TRBV11-2 and TRBJ1-4; no clear D gene. V shed 6 bases and J shed 0 bases, with 8 bases lying between them. Per germline, CDR1 SGHAT and CDR2 FQNNGV. CDR3 length: 14 amino acids. In DNA, the CDR3 is TGTGCCAGCAGATCGTTTGCAACTAATGAAAAACTGTTTTTT. It translates to CASRSFATNEKLFF.

The chain joins TRBV5-1 to TRBJ2-3; 11 bases align to TRBD2. Germline V gene lookup returns CDR1 SGHRS and CDR2 YFSETQ. The CDR3 loop spans 17 amino acids. Trimming at V came to 0 bases and at J to 1 base, leaving 4 bases not matched to a gene. CDR3 DNA: TGCGCCAGCAGCTTGGGTTCTAGCGGGGGGCGCACAGATACGCAGTATTTT. It is translated as CASSLGSSGGRTDTQYF.

V usage is TRBV6-1 and J usage is TRBJ2-3; 7 bases match TRBD1. The CDR3 sequence is 13 residues long. Germline CDR1 reads MNHNS; CDR2 reads SASEGT. Germline trimming cut 1 base from V and 5 bases from J; bases unmatched to any gene: 0. Here the CDR3 reads CASSEGDRDTQYF. In DNA form, the CDR3 reads TGTGCCAGCAGTGAAGGGGACAGAGATACGCAGTATTTT.

This rearrangement joins TRBV7-6 to TRBJ2-5; D perhaps matches TRBD2 (6 bases). CDR1 is SGHVS, CDR2 FNYEAQ, per germline. This CDR3 comprises 13 residues. V lost 7 bases and J 5 bases, leaving 14 bases between the germline ends. The CDR3 here is CASTRAGRETQYF. For the CDR3, the DNA is TGTGCCAGCACCCGGGCGGGACGGGAGACCCAGTACTTC.

The rearrangement joins TRBV6-1 to TRBJ2-7; tentatively, D is TRBD1 (6 bases). Per the germline V gene, CDR1 is MNHNS and CDR2 is SASEGT. The CDR3 totals 15 residues. The V and J ends lost 5 bases and 6 bases respectively, with 20 bases between them. CDR3 sequence reads: CASSRQGILSGEQYF. The CDR3 region has the DNA TGTGCCAGCAGTAGGCAGGGGATTCTCTCAGGCGAGCAGTACTTC.

CDR3 bases: TGTGCCAGTAGTGGGACGGACAGGCTTTACGAGCAGTACTTC. Encoded protein: CASSGTDRLYEQYF. The chain combines TRBV19 with TRBJ2-7; 7 nucleotides agree with TRBD1. The CDR3 extends over 14 amino acids. Germline CDR1 LNHDA, CDR2 SQIVND (reference sequence). The junction had 8 bases not matched to a gene; V was cut back by 5 bases and J by 4 bases.

The chain combines TRBV4-3 with TRBJ2-5, with D perhaps TRBD1 (6 bases). Germline CDR1 is LGHNA and CDR2 is YSLEER. V was trimmed by 0 bases and J by 5 bases, leaving 13 bases between them. There are 15 residues in the CDR3. Here the CDR3 DNA reads TGCGCCAGCAGCCAAGAGTTTGGCAGGGGTGAGACCCAGTACTTC. Amino acid sequence: CASSQEFGRGETQYF.

CDR3 residues: CASSFRGDEQYF. For the CDR3, the DNA is TGTGCCAGCAGCTTCCGGGGGGACGAGCAGTACTTC. The chain combines TRBV7-9 with TRBJ2-7, with 7 bases matching TRBD2. The V segment lost 3 bases and the J segment 5 bases; nucleotides outside the gene matches: 1. The germline V gene has CDR1 SEHNR and CDR2 FQNEAQ (reference sequence). The CDR3 is 12 amino acids.

This sequence joins TRBV15 and TRBJ2-3; TRBD2 matches at 11 bases. The length of the CDR3 is 16 residues. Germline lookup yields CDR1 LNHNV and CDR2 YYDKDF (reference sequence). J was trimmed by 7 bases and V by 0 bases; bases with no gene match: 6. CDR3 region: CATSRDLAGGGHTQYF. As DNA, the CDR3 is TGTGCCACCAGCAGAGATTTAGCGGGAGGGGGTCATACGCAGTATTTT.

This sequence joins TRBV28 and TRBJ2-7, with TRBD1 matching 11 bases. This CDR3 comprises 16 residues. Germline V gene lookup returns CDR1 MDHEN and CDR2 SYDVKM. J was trimmed by 4 bases and V by 3 bases; bases with no gene match: 8. Here the CDR3 DNA reads TGTGCCAGCAGTTTGGTGGGACAGGGGGTCGAGTACGAGCAGTACTTC. It specifies CASSLVGQGVEYEQYF.

The chain has TRBV28 and TRBJ1-2, with TRBD1 as a possible D gene (5 bases). CDR1 and CDR2 (germline): MDHEN, SYDVKM. The CDR3 consists of 17 residues. The V end was cut by 2 bases, the J end by 5 bases, with 21 bases between. The CDR3, as DNA: TGTGCCAGCAGTTTAACAGGCGCTTCGCGCAGTCTTTATGGCTACACCTTC. It is translated as CASSLTGASRSLYGYTF.

This sequence joins TRBV5-1 and TRBJ1-1; D gene uncertain. CDR1 is SGHRS and CDR2 is YFSETQ in the germline V gene. Between the trimmed V and J ends, which lost 0 bases and 3 bases, there was a span of 9 bases. This CDR3 is 14 amino acids long. CDR3 coding DNA: TGCGCCAGCAGCTTGGGGCAGAGGGACACTGAAGCTTTCTTT. It yields the protein CASSLGQRDTEAFF.

V usage is TRBV29-1 and J usage is TRBJ2-3, with D tentatively TRBD1 (5 bases). CDR3 size: 16 residues. CDR1 is SQVTM, CDR2 ANQGSEA, per germline. The V and J ends lost 3 bases and 4 bases respectively, with 20 bases between them. The CDR3, as DNA: TGCAGCGTTGAGCCTTCCTGGGGCCCCGAGTCAGATACGCAGTATTTT. Residues: CSVEPSWGPESDTQYF.

CDR3 region: CASKTGTLGTEAFF. For the CDR3, the DNA is TGTGCCAGCAAAACAGGGACGTTGGGCACTGAAGCTTTCTTT. The rearrangement joins TRBV6-6 to TRBJ1-1; D is possibly TRBD1 (6 bases). V was clipped by 7 bases and J by 4 bases, with 16 bases between them. Germline lookup yields CDR1 MNHNY and CDR2 SVGAGI (reference sequence). This CDR3 spans 14 amino acids.

V usage is TRBV30 and J usage is TRBJ1-2; D is unresolved. V was shortened by 6 bases and J by 2 bases, with 10 bases between the two germline ends. The CDR3 sequence is 12 residues long. Germline-derived CDR1 and CDR2 are GTSNPN and SVGIG (reference sequence). The CDR3 DNA follows: TGTGCCTGTGAGTTCAACAACTATGGCTACACCTTC. It translates to CACEFNNYGYTF.

The J gene is TRBJ1-2, the V gene TRBV9, with D possibly TRBD1 on 5 matching bases. In germline, CDR1 is SGDLS, CDR2 YYNGEE. The CDR3 extends over 15 amino acids. Trimming took 4 bases from V and 6 from J, leaving 19 bases between them. The CDR3 region has the DNA TGTGCCAGCAGCCCGGGGGTAGGGGAGGGACATGGCTACACCTTC. Translating gives CASSPGVGEGHGYTF. The entire variable domain, with the rest obtained from reference TRBV9 and TRBJ1-2, is as follows: DSGVTQTPKHLITATGQRVTLRCSPRSGDLSVYWYQQSLDQGLQFLIQYYNGEERAKGNILERFSAQQFPDLHSELNLSSLELGDSALYFCASSPGVGEGHGYTFGSGTRLTVV.

This clone was observed a few times. CDR3 nucleotide sequence: TGCAGCGCAACTAGCGGGTTTCCTGAGCAGTTCTTC. This encodes CSATSGFPEQFF. The rearrangement uses TRBV29-1 and TRBJ2-1, with 9 bases lining up with TRBD2. The CDR3 totals 12 residues. The V and J ends lost 7 bases and 9 bases, in that order; junction bases with no gene match: 7. From germline, CDR1 is SQVTM and CDR2 ANQGSEA.

The genes are TRBV4-2 and TRBJ1-1; the D gene is possibly TRBD1 (6 bases). CDR1 is LGHNA and CDR2 is YNFKEQ in the germline V gene. V lost 5 bases, J lost 4 bases, and 14 bases lay in between. This CDR3 spans 14 amino acids. The CDR3 protein is CASSSARGGTEAFF. Written as DNA, the CDR3 is TGTGCCAGCAGCTCTGCCAGGGGCGGCACTGAAGCTTTCTTT.

V and J are TRBV10-3 and TRBJ2-5, with TRBD2 identical over 7 bases. The junction had 17 bases not matched to a gene; V was cut back by 8 bases and J by 11 bases. Germline V gene sequence: CDR1 ENHRY, CDR2 SYGVKD. This CDR3 has 14 amino acids. The chain's CDR3 is CAIHSSGSSYGQYF. CDR3 in DNA: TGTGCCATCCACTCTAGCGGCAGCTCCTACGGGCAGTACTTC.

V usage is TRBV9 and J usage is TRBJ2-5; TRBD2 matches 14 bases. This CDR3 has 14 residues. V gave up 4 bases and J gave up 5 bases; unmatched junction bases: 1. CDR1 and CDR2 from the germline V gene are SGDLS and YYNGEE. CDR3 bases: TGTGCCAGCAGCCGACTAGCGGGGGGGGAGACCCAGTACTTC. Translation: CASSRLAGGETQYF. Full variable domain (remainder filled in from reference TRBV9 and TRBJ2-5): DSGVTQTPKHLITATGQRVTLRCSPRSGDLSVYWYQQSLDQGLQFLIQYYNGEERAKGNILERFSAQQFPDLHSELNLSSLELGDSALYFCASSRLAGGETQYFGPGTRLLVL.

This clone was detected once. The V gene is TRBV9, the J gene TRBJ2-4; a possible D gene is TRBD1 (5 bases). V was cut by 4 bases and J by 9 bases, with 20 bases left in between. Germline V CDR1 and CDR2: SGDLS, YYNGEE. The CDR3 is made up of 15 amino acids. The CDR3 protein is CASSPHEAGLGIQYF. CDR3 nucleotide sequence: TGTGCCAGCAGCCCGCACGAGGCAGGGCTGGGCATTCAGTACTTC. Full variable domain (outside the CDR3, taken from reference TRBV9 and TRBJ2-4): DSGVTQTPKHLITATGQRVTLRCSPRSGDLSVYWYQQSLDQGLQFLIQYYNGEERAKGNILERFSAQQFPDLHSELNLSSLELGDSALYFCASSPHEAGLGIQYFGAGTRLSVL.